Listed here is a single T cell receptor beta chain. The entry originates in a study of blood T cell repertoires in COVID-19. Across the whole study: Acute and convalescent COVID-19 samples came from the United States, Italy and Spain. PBMCs, B-cell-depleted T cells, or T cells were the source of the cDNA or gDNA that made up the material.

The repertoire was sequenced with immunoSEQ multiplex PCR; TCRdb's copy has only in-frame clones and lacks some. This sample has tens of thousands of clones, with around 79% found just once. The trim removed 6 bases at V and 7 bases at J, leaving 13 bases unmatched. This CDR3 is 16 amino acids long. From germline, CDR1 is MDHEN and CDR2 SYDVKM. This TCR derives from a man in his 70s with acute or convalescent COVID-19. This chain links TRBV28 with TRBJ1-2, with TRBD1 matching over 11 bases. The sample taken for sequencing was peripheral blood. As DNA, the CDR3 is TGTGCCAGCAGGCCTGGCCGGACAGGGGGCGCGGGTGGCTACACCTTC. Amino acid sequence: CASRPGRTGGAGGYTF.